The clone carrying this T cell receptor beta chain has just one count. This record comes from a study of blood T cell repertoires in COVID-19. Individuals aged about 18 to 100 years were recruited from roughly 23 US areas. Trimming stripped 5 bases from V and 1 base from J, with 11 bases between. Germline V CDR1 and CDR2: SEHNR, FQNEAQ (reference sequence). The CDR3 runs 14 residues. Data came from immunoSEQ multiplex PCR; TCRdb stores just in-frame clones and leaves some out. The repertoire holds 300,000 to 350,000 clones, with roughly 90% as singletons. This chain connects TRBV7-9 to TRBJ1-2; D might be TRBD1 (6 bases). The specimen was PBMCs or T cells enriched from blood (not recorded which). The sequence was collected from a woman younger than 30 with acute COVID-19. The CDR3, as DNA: TGTGCCAGCAGCCTCACAGGGTATAACTATGGCTACACCTTC. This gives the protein CASSLTGYNYGYTF. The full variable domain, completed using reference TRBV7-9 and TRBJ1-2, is DTGVSQNPRHKITKRGQNVTFRCDPISEHNRLYWYRQTLGQGPEFLTYFQNEAQLEKSRLLSDRFSAERPKGSFSTLEIQRTEQGDSAMYLCASSLTGYNYGYTFGSGTRLTVV.